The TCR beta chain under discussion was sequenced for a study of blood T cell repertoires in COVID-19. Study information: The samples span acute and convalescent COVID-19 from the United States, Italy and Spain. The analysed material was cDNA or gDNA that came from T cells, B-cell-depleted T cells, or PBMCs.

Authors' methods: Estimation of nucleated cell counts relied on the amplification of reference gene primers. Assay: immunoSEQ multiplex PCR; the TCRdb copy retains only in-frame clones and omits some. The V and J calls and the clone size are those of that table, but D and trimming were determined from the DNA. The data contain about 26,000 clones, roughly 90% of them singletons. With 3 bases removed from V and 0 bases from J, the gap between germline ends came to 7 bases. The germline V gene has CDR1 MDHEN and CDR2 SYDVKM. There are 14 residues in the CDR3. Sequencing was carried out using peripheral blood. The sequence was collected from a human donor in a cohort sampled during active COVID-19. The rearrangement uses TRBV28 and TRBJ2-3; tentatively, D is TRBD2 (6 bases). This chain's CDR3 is CASSFRGSTDTQYF. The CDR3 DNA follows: TGTGCCAGCAGTTTTCGGGGGAGCACAGATACGCAGTATTTT.